These 18 T cell receptor beta chains came from one sample sequenced in a study of T cells in Graves' hyperthyroidism and ophthalmopathy. Authors of the study amplified TCR beta CDR3 regions from RNA transcripts. First-round RT-PCR of the TCR CDR3 relied on the HTBI primer set. Each CDR3 protein is one row after TCRdb ran MiXCR on the multiplex PCR reads. The table includes roughly 380,000 distinct CDR3 sequences, 14% detected once. Sequenced sample: blood. These receptors were obtained from a woman aged 60-75 years with Graves' hyperthyroidism.

This clonotype was seen repeatedly, ten times or more. CDR3 DNA sequence: TGTGCCAGCTCGAGATATGCAGGGAATGTGAACGAGCAGTACTTC. Amino acids: CASSRYAGNVNEQYF. The chain joins TRBV18 to TRBJ2-7; D possibly corresponds to TRBD1 (5 bases). CDR3 length equals 15 residues. Trimming removed 6 bases from V and 5 bases from J, with 20 bases in between. Germline V lookup: CDR1 KGHSH, CDR2 LQKENI.

This clonotype was seen a handful of times. This chain links TRBV12-3 or TRBV12-4 with TRBJ2-3, with a tentative D call TRBD2 (5 bases). There are 14 residues in the CDR3. V shed 3 bases and J shed 0 bases, with 7 bases lying between them. The CDR3 nucleotides are TGTGCCAGCAGTTTGGAGGACAGCACAGATACGCAGTATTTT. This encodes CASSLEDSTDTQYF.

This clonotype was recorded many times. This rearrangement joins TRBV6-1 to TRBJ1-3, with D unresolved. Trimming removed 6 bases from V and 4 bases from J, with 10 bases in between. The CDR3 totals 13 residues. Germline CDR1 reads MNHNS; CDR2 reads SASEGT. The DNA of the CDR3 is TGTGCCAGCAGAGGCCCGCTGGGAAACACCATATATTTT. Translation: CASRGPLGNTIYF.

This clonotype was detected only once. A much larger clone lies a single base off, so this may be a read error. The chain links TRBV2 to TRBJ1-4; TRBD1 agrees at 8 bases. The CDR3 loop spans 14 amino acids. CDR1 SNHLY and CDR2 FYNNEI come from the germline V gene. Trimming took 1 base from V and 10 from J; bases not matched to a gene: 5. The CDR3 spells CASSEGRGPGKLFF. The CDR3 nucleotides are TGTGCCAGCAGTGAAGGCAGGGGGCCTGGAAAACTGTTTTTT.

The V call is TRBV20-1, the J call TRBJ1-2, with 7 bases matching TRBD1. The CDR3 runs to 15 residues. Germline CDR1 is DFQATT and CDR2 is SNEGSKA (reference sequence). V lost 4 bases to trimming and J lost 4 bases; unmatched junction nucleotides: 12. DNA of the CDR3: TGCAGTGCTAAAATACAGGGGAGGGGTGGCTATGGCTACACCTTC. Translated, it gives CSAKIQGRGGYGYTF.

A note on this clonotype: The junction differs from germline at one of its ends, possibly a read error. The chain is built from TRBV2 and TRBJ1-5; tentatively, D is TRBD1 (5 bases). Per germline, CDR1 SNHLY and CDR2 FYNNEI. This CDR3 has 17 amino acids. CDR3 residues: CASGAMSGRYSNQPQHF. CDR3 bases: TGTGCCAGCGGTGCGATGTCAGGGAGATATAGCAATCAGCCCCAACATTTT.

This clonotype was observed many times. V is TRBV6-1 and J is TRBJ2-5; 8 nucleotides line up with TRBD2. Unmatched junction bases numbered 7, after V lost 5 bases and J lost 5 bases. Germline V gives CDR1 MNHNS, CDR2 SASEGT. The CDR3 extends over 14 amino acids. CDR3 coding DNA: TGTGCCAGCAGTCCAGCGGGAGTTGGGGAGACCCAGTACTTC. The encoded protein is CASSPAGVGETQYF.

In this sample, this clonotype turned up many times. This CDR3 is CASSATYKDEYGYTF. The CDR3 region has the DNA TGTGCCAGCAGTGCAACCTACAAGGACGAGTATGGCTACACCTTC. The chain joins TRBV12-3 or TRBV12-4 to TRBJ1-2; D unresolved. The CDR3 has 15 residues. The V end was cut by 5 bases, the J end by 5 bases, with 18 bases between.

This clonotype was observed many times. This chain connects TRBV6-1 to TRBJ2-7, with 11 bases lining up with TRBD2. The CDR3 extends over 16 amino acids. V was clipped by 5 bases and J by 4 bases; unmatched bases: 10. Germline V gene data show CDR1 as MNHNS and CDR2 as SASEGT. CDR3 protein: CASSLDVGLAGYEQYF. The DNA for the CDR3 is TGTGCCAGCAGTCTGGATGTAGGACTAGCGGGTTACGAGCAGTACTTC.

There are a few counts of this clonotype. This chain connects TRBV29-1 to TRBJ1-1, with D perhaps matching TRBD1 (5 bases). Per the germline V gene, CDR1 is SQVTM and CDR2 is ANQGSEA. The CDR3 runs 13 residues. With 2 bases removed from V and 8 bases from J, the gap between germline ends came to 15 bases. DNA of the CDR3: TGCAGCGTTGAACCCACGGCGGGGGGGGAAGCTTTCTTT. It is translated as CSVEPTAGGEAFF.

This clonotype was detected many times. The chain couples TRBV20-1 to TRBJ1-2, with a tentative D call TRBD1 (6 bases). Between the trimmed V and J ends, which lost 6 bases and 4 bases, there was a span of 9 bases. CDR1 and CDR2 (germline): DFQATT, SNEGSKA (reference sequence). This CDR3 contains 11 residues. This CDR3 reads CSAPDSYGYTF. The CDR3 nucleotides are TGCAGTGCCCCGGACAGCTATGGCTACACCTTC.

The chain employs TRBV10-3 and TRBJ2-1; TRBD2 matches at 14 bases. The CDR3 consists of 16 residues. V gave up 6 bases and J gave up 7 bases; unmatched junction bases: 8. The germline V gene encodes CDR1 ENHRY and CDR2 SYGVKD. Here the CDR3 DNA reads TGTGCCATCAGAGCCTCTGGACTAGCGGGAGGTAATGAGCAGTTCTTC. It specifies CAIRASGLAGGNEQFF.

This clonotype was found many times. V is TRBV5-1 and J is TRBJ2-5; a weak D match, TRBD2 (6 bases). The CDR3 sequence is 13 residues long. The germline V gene has CDR1 SGHRS and CDR2 YFSETQ. V lost 2 bases, J lost 5 bases, and 10 bases lay in between. CDR3: CASSFGSGETQYF. The CDR3 coding sequence is TGCGCCAGCAGCTTCGGGAGCGGTGAGACCCAGTACTTC.

The sample holds many counts of this clonotype. The gene calls are TRBV11-2 and TRBJ2-1; 7 bases fit TRBD2. Germline-derived CDR1 and CDR2 are SGHAT and FQNNGV. Trimming took 7 bases from V and 4 from J; bases not matched to a gene: 10. The CDR3 runs 15 residues. CDR3 sequence: CASNPRGEGYNEQFF. The CDR3 nucleotides are TGTGCCAGCAACCCCCGGGGGGAGGGATACAATGAGCAGTTCTTC.

The chain carries TRBV7-9 and TRBJ1-1; TRBD1 might be the D (5 bases). Germline V gene sequence: CDR1 SEHNR, CDR2 FQNEAQ (reference sequence). The CDR3 sequence is 11 residues long. Between the trimmed V and J ends, which lost 10 bases and 1 base, there was a span of 7 bases. The CDR3 reads CAIQGNTEAFF. In DNA form, the CDR3 reads TGTGCCATCCAGGGGAACACTGAAGCTTTCTTT.

This clonotype was detected once. The rearrangement joins TRBV7-9 to TRBJ2-5, with 8 positions matching TRBD2. This CDR3 has 15 residues. In germline, CDR1 is SEHNR, CDR2 FQNEAQ (reference sequence). V shed 3 bases, J shed 2 bases, and the junction held 5 bases outside the gene matches. The CDR3 region has the DNA TGTGCCAGCAGCTTTTCGGGAGGGGGGCAAGAGACCCAGTACTTC. It yields the protein CASSFSGGGQETQYF.

There are a few counts of this clonotype. This may come from a read error, since a much larger clone is one base off. The rearrangement joins TRBV10-3 to TRBJ2-1, with 8 nucleotides matching TRBD2. The V gene's germline CDR1 is ENHRY and CDR2 SYGVKD. V shed 7 bases and J 7 bases; nucleotides not matched to a gene: 9. The length of the CDR3 is 14 residues. CDR3 bases: TGTGCCATCAAATCCAACGGGAGGGCTAATGAGCAGTTCTTC. This codes for CAIKSNGRANEQFF.

V gene TRBV7-3 combines with J gene TRBJ2-3; 12 bases line up with TRBD2. The CDR3 has 16 amino acids. CDR1 SGHTA and CDR2 FQGTGA come from the germline V gene. After removal of 8 bases from V and 5 bases from J, the junction contained 11 bases not matched to a gene. The CDR3 DNA is TGTGCCAGCCGCCTCCAGACTAGCGGGAGTGGAGATACGCAGTATTTT. It is translated as CASRLQTSGSGDTQYF.